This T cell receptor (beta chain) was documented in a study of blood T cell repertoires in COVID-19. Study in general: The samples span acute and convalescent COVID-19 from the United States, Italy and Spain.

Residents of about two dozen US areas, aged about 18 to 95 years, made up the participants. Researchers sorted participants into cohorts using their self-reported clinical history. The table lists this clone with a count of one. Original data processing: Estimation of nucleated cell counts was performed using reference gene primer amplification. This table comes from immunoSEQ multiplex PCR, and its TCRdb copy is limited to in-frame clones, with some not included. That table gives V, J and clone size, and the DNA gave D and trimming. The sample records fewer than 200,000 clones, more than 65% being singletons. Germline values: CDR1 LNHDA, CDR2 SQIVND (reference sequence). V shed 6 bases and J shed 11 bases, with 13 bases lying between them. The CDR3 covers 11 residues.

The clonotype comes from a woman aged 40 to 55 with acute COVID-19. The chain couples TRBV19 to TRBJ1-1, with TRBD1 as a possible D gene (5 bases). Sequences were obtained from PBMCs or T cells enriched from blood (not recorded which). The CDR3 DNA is TGTGCCAGTAGAGGGGACTTAGGGGCTTTCTTT. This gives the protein CASRGDLGAFF.